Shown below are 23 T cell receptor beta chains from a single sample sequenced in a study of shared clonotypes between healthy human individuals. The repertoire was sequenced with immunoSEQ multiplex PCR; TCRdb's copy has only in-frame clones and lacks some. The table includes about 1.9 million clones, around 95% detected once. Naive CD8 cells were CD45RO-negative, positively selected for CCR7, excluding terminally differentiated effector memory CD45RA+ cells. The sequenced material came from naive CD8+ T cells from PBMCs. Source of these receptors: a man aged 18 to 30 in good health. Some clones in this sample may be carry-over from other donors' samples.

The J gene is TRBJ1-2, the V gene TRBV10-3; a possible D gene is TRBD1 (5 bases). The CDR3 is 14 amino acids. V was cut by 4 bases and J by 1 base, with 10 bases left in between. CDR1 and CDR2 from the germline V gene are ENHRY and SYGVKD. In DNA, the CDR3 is TGTGCCATCAGTGGGGCAGGGATTAACTATGGCTACACCTTC. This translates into CAISGAGINYGYTF.

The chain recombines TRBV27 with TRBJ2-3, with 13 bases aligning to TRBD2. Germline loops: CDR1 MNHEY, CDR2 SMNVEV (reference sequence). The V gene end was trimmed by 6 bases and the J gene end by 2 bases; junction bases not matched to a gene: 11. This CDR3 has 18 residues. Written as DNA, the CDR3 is TGTGCCAGCAGCCAAACCACCGGGACTAGCGGGGACACAGATACGCAGTATTTT. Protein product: CASSQTTGTSGDTDTQYF.

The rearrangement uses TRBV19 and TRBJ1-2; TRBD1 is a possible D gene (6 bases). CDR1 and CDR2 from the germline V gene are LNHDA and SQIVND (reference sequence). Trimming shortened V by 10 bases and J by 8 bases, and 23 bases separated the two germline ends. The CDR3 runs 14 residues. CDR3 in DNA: TGTGCCACCAGACTAAAAACAGGGAAACGCGGCTACACCTTC. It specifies CATRLKTGKRGYTF. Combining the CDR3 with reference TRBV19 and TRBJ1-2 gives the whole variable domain DGGITQSPKYLFRKEGQNVTLSCEQNLNHDAMYWYRQDPGQGLRLIYYSQIVNDFQKGDIAEGYSVSREKKESFPLTVTSAQKNPTAFYLCATRLKTGKRGYTFGSGTRLTVV.

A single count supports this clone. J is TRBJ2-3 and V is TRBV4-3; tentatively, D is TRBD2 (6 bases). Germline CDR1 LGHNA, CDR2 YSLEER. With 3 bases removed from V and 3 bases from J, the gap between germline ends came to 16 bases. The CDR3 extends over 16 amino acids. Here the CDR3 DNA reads TGCGCCAGCAGCCAGGTCGCCGCCCTAGCGACAGATACGCAGTATTTT. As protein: CASSQVAALATDTQYF.

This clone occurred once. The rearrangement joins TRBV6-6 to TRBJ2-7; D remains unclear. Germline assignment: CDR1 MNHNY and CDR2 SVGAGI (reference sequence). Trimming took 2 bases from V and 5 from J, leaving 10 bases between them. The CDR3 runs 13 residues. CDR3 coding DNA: TGTGCCAGCAGTTACCTGGGCCGGGACGAGCAGTACTTC. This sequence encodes CASSYLGRDEQYF.

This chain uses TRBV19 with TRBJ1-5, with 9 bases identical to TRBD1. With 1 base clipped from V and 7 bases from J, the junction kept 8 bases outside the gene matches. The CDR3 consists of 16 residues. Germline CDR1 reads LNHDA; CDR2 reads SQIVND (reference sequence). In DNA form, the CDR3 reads TGTGCCAGTAGTATAGGACAGGGGGTTCTTGGGCAGCCCCAGCATTTT. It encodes CASSIGQGVLGQPQHF.

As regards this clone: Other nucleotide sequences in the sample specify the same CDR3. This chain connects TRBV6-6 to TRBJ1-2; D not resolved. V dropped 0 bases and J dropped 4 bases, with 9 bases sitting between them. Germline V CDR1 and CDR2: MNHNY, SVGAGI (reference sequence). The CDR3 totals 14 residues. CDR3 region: CASSYSEGVYGYTF. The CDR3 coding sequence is TGTGCCAGCAGTTACTCGGAGGGCGTCTATGGCTACACCTTC.

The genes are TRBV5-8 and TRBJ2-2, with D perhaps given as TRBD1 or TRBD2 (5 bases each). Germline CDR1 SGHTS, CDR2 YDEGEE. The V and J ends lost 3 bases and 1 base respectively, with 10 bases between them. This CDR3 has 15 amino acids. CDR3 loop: CASSWGSVNTGELFF. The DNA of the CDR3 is TGTGCCAGCAGCTGGGGGAGTGTGAACACCGGGGAGCTGTTTTTT.

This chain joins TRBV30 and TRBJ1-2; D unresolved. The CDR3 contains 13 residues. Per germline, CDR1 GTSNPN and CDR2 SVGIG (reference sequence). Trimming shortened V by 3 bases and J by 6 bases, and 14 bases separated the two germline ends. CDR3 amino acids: CAWSDDIGDGYTF. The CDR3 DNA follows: TGTGCCTGGAGCGACGACATAGGAGATGGCTACACCTTC.

CDR3 coding DNA: TGTGCCAGCAGCCTCCGACTAGCGGCGAACAATGAGCAGTTCTTC. Translated: CASSLRLAANNEQFF. J is TRBJ2-1 and V is TRBV13; 9 positions match TRBD2. CDR1 is PRHDT and CDR2 is FYEKMQ in the germline V gene (reference sequence). With V trimmed by 5 bases and J by 5 bases, 7 bases remained unmatched. The CDR3 contains 15 residues.

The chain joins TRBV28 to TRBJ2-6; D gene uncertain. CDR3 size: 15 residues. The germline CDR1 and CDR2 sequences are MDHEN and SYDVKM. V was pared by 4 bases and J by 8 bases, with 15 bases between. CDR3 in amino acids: CASSSGESPSNVLTF. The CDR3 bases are TGTGCCAGCAGTTCGGGCGAGTCGCCATCCAACGTCCTGACTTTC.

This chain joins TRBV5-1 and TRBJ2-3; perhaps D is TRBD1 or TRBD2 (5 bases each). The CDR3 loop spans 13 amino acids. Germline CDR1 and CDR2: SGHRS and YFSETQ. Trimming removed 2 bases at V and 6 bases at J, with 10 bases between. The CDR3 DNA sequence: TGCGCCAGCAGCTTTGGGACCCTGGATACGCAGTATTTT. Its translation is CASSFGTLDTQYF.

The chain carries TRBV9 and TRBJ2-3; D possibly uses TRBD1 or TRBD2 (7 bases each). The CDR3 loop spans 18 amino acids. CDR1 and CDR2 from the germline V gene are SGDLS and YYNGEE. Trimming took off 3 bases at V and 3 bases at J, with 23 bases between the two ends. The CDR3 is CASSAPRSGGEGTDTQYF. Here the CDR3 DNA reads TGTGCCAGCAGCGCTCCTCGGTCAGGGGGGGAAGGAACAGATACGCAGTATTTT.

The CDR3 loop reads CAISETAVAGANVLTF. For the CDR3, the DNA is TGTGCCATCAGTGAGACCGCCGTGGCTGGGGCCAACGTCCTGACTTTC. The genes are TRBV10-3 and TRBJ2-6; D is uncertain. Trimming left V 2 bases short and J 2 bases short, with 10 bases between. Germline V gene lookup returns CDR1 ENHRY and CDR2 SYGVKD. This CDR3 comprises 16 residues.

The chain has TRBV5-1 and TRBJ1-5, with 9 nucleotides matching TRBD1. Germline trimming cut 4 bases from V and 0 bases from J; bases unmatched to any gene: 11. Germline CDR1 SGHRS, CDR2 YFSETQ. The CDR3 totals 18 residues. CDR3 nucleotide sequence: TGCGCCAGCAGCCCAAAGCAACAGGGGGCGAATAGCAATCAGCCCCAGCATTTT. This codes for CASSPKQQGANSNQPQHF.

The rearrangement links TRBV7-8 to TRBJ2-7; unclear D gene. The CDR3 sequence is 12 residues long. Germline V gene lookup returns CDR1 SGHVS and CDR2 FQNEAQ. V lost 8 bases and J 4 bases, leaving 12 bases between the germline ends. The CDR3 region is CASGMTAYEQYF. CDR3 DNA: TGTGCCAGCGGGATGACGGCTTACGAGCAGTACTTC. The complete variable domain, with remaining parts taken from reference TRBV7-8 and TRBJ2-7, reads GAGVSQSPRYKVAKRGQDVALRCDPISGHVSLFWYQQALGQGPEFLTYFQNEAQLDKSGLPSDRFFAERPEGSVSTLKIQRTQQEDSAVYLCASGMTAYEQYFGPGTRLTVT.

This CDR3 reads CASSQIGAGNTIYF. The CDR3 nucleotides are TGCGCCAGCAGCCAAATAGGCGCTGGAAACACCATATATTTT. This chain connects TRBV4-3 to TRBJ1-3; D unclear. CDR3 length equals 14 residues. Germline V gene lookup returns CDR1 LGHNA and CDR2 YSLEER. V dropped 2 bases and J dropped 2 bases, with 7 bases sitting between them.

In nucleotides, the CDR3 is TGTGCCAGCGAAGAACGGGGCACCGGGGAGCTGTTTTTT. This sequence encodes CASEERGTGELFF. J is TRBJ2-2 and V is TRBV28, with D possibly matching TRBD2 (5 bases). Germline V gives CDR1 MDHEN, CDR2 SYDVKM. V was pared by 8 bases and J by 4 bases, with 11 bases between. There are 13 residues in the CDR3.

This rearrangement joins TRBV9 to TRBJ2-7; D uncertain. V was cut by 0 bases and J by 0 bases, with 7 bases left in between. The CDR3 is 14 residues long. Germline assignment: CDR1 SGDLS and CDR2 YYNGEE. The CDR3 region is CASSVGAYSYEQYF. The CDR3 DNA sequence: TGTGCCAGCAGCGTAGGGGCGTACTCCTACGAGCAGTACTTC.

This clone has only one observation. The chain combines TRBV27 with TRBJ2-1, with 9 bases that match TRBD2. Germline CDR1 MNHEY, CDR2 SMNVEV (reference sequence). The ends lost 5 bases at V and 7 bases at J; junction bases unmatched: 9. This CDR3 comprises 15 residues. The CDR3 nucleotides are TGTGCCAGCAGTCCCATAGCGGGAGTTAGGAATGAGCAGTTCTTC. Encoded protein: CASSPIAGVRNEQFF.

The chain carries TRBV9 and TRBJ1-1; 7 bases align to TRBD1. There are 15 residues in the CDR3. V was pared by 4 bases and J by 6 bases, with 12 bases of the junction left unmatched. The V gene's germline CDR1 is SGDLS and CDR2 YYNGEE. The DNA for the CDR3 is TGTGCCAGCAGCCCCCACTCAGGGGGGTCTCCTGAAGCTTTCTTT. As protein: CASSPHSGGSPEAFF.

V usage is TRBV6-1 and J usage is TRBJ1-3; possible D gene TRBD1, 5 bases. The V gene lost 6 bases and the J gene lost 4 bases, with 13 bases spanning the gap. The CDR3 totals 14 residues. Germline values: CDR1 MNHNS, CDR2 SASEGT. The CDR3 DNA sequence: TGTGCCAGCAGCCTCGCGGGGCGCGGAAACACCATATATTTT. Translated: CASSLAGRGNTIYF.

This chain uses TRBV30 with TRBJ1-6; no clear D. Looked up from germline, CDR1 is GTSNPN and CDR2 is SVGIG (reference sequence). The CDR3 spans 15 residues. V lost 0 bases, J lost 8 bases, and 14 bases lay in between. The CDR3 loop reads CAWSVLLGWDSPLHF. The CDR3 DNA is TGTGCCTGGAGTGTGTTGTTGGGGTGGGATTCACCCCTCCACTTT. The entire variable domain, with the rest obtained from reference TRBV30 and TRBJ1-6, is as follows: SQTIHQWPATLVQPVGSPLSLECTVEGTSNPNLYWYRQAAGRGLQLLFYSVGIGQISSEVPQNLSASRPQDRQFILSSKKLLLSDSGFYLCAWSVLLGWDSPLHFGNGTRLTVT.